These T cell receptor beta chains were read from a single sample in a study of control samples from healthy donors and cancer patients. The repertoire was sequenced with immunoSEQ multiplex PCR; TCRdb's copy has only in-frame clones and lacks some. The data contain around 100,000 clones, around 89% of them singletons. Material for sequencing was blood. These receptors were collected from a man aged 25-40 years in good health. Each CDR3 is given with its conserved first and last residue. A D gene is named only where the DNA matches it firmly. Rows give clone size only sometimes, using once, few, many, or a class for an expanded clone.

j_call v_call clone_size d_call cdr3_length cdr3_aa cdr3_nt
TRBJ2-7 TRBV14 - - 14 CASSPQGIGYEQYF TGTGCCAGCAGCCCCCAAGGGATCGGTTATGAGCAGTACTTC
TRBJ2-4 TRBV15 - TRBD1 17 CATSTIRQGGIKNIQYF TGTGCCACCAGCACCATTAGACAGGGTGGGATCAAAAACATTCAGTACTTC
TRBJ2-5 TRBV5-8 - TRBD1 15 CASSLTGAGGETQYF TGTGCCAGCAGCTTGACAGGGGCCGGAGGAGAGACCCAGTACTTC
TRBJ2-2 TRBV3-1/TRBV3-2 - - 15 CASTPPGSNTGELFF TGTGCCAGCACCCCACCGGGCTCGAACACCGGGGAGCTGTTTTTT
TRBJ2-2 TRBV27 once TRBD1 16 CASSLAGQGRTGELFF TGTGCCAGCAGTTTGGCGGGACAGGGTCGCACCGGGGAGCTGTTTTTT
TRBJ2-5 TRBV3-1/TRBV3-2 - TRBD2 15 CASSQLLAGDETQYF TGTGCCAGCAGCCAACTACTAGCGGGGGATGAGACCCAGTACTTC
TRBJ1-5 TRBV28 - - 14 CASSLGNAGGPQHF TGTGCCAGCAGTTTAGGCAACGCGGGTGGGCCCCAGCATTTT
TRBJ1-1 TRBV28 - - 15 CASRTRLEGPTEAFF TGTGCCAGCAGGACGCGATTGGAGGGCCCCACTGAAGCTTTCTTT
TRBJ2-1 TRBV6-4 - TRBD1 15 CASSEPGTGGNEQFF TGTGCCAGCAGTGAACCCGGGACAGGGGGCAATGAGCAGTTCTTC
TRBJ1-1 TRBV29-1 - - 12 CSGAPARGGAFF TGCAGCGGTGCTCCGGCCCGGGGAGGGGCTTTCTTT
TRBJ2-1 TRBV27 - TRBD2 14 CASSFNLAGDEQFF TGTGCCAGCAGTTTTAACCTAGCGGGTGATGAGCAGTTCTTC
TRBJ2-5 TRBV5-1 - - 13 CASSFDFQETQYF TGCGCCAGCAGCTTCGACTTCCAAGAGACCCAGTACTTC
TRBJ1-5 TRBV21-1 - - 16 CASSKERGSSNQPQHF TGTGCCAGCAGCAAAGAAAGGGGTTCGAGCAATCAGCCCCAGCATTTT
TRBJ1-6 TRBV7-8 - - 16 CASSNYRALGDSPLHF TGTGCCAGCAGCAATTACCGGGCGCTGGGGGATTCACCCCTCCACTTT
TRBJ1-6 TRBV9 - - 14 CASSLDSYNSPLHF TGTGCCAGCAGCCTTGACAGCTATAATTCACCCCTCCACTTT
TRBJ1-2 TRBV27 - TRBD1 20 CASSSTRGQDFLQQNYGYTF TGTGCCAGCAGTTCGACAAGGGGGCAAGACTTCTTACAGCAAAACTATGGCTACACCTTC
TRBJ1-1 TRBV28 - TRBD1 14 CASRLTGVNTEAFF TGTGCCAGCAGGTTGACAGGGGTGAACACTGAAGCTTTCTTT
TRBJ1-5 TRBV27 - TRBD1 13 CASSRLDRGDQHF TGTGCCAGCAGTCGCCTGGACAGGGGGGATCAGCATTTT
TRBJ1-1 TRBV19 - TRBD1 17 CASSPDRQGAKGTEAFF TGTGCCAGTAGTCCCGACCGACAGGGGGCGAAGGGCACTGAAGCTTTCTTT
TRBJ1-1 TRBV30 - - 14 CAWSVSGVNTEAFF TGTGCCTGGAGTGTATCAGGGGTGAACACTGAAGCTTTCTTT
TRBJ1-6 TRBV27 - - 12 CASRQLGGPLHF TGTGCCAGCCGCCAGTTGGGGGGACCCCTCCACTTT
TRBJ1-6 TRBV6-6 once - 13 CASGGYYNSPLHF TGTGCCAGCGGCGGTTACTATAATTCACCCCTCCACTTT
TRBJ1-1 TRBV2 - TRBD1 15 CASRGQGAMRTEAFF TGTGCCAGCAGGGGACAGGGGGCTATGAGGACTGAAGCTTTCTTT
TRBJ2-3 TRBV5-6 - TRBD2 15 CASSSTWTSPDTQYF TGTGCCAGCAGCTCCACCTGGACTAGCCCAGATACGCAGTATTTT
TRBJ1-1 TRBV27 - TRBD1 16 CASSPLPGQGATEAFF TGTGCCAGCAGTCCCTTACCGGGACAGGGGGCAACTGAAGCTTTCTTT
TRBJ1-2 TRBV6-2/TRBV6-3 - - 13 CASSWDADYGYTF TGTGCCAGCAGCTGGGACGCCGACTATGGCTACACCTTC
TRBJ2-5 TRBV4-1 - TRBD2 15 CASSYGGRTQETQYF TGCGCCAGCAGCTATGGCGGGAGGACGCAAGAGACCCAGTACTTC
TRBJ2-2 TRBV10-2 - TRBD2 19 CASSDPGLAGETNTGELFF TGCGCCAGCAGTGATCCCGGACTAGCGGGGGAGACGAACACCGGGGAGCTGTTTTTT
TRBJ2-7 TRBV20-1 - - 11 CSARGGYEQYF TGCAGTGCTAGAGGGGGCTACGAGCAGTACTTC
TRBJ2-5 TRBV10-1 - - 13 CASSDGAEETQYF TGCGCCAGCAGTGATGGGGCAGAAGAGACCCAGTACTTC
TRBJ1-1 TRBV2 - - 14 CASSDEQGWTEAFF TGTGCCAGCAGTGACGAACAGGGATGGACTGAAGCTTTCTTT
TRBJ1-5 TRBV5-4 - - 13 CASSLIPDQPQHF TGTGCCAGCAGCTTGATCCCGGATCAGCCCCAGCATTTT
TRBJ1-2 TRBV18 - - 14 CASSPEERVQGYTF TGTGCCAGCTCACCAGAGGAGAGAGTCCAGGGCTACACCTTC
TRBJ2-1 TRBV14 - - 15 CASSQDGGSYNEQFF TGTGCCAGCAGCCAAGATGGGGGTTCCTACAATGAGCAGTTCTTC
TRBJ1-3 TRBV9 - - 15 CASSPLGGGGNTIYF TGTGCCAGCAGCCCCCTGGGGGGGGGCGGAAACACCATATATTTT
TRBJ2-7 TRBV7-8 once TRBD1 19 CASSLLSVRGRVSSYEQYF TGTGCCAGCAGCTTATTATCTGTCAGGGGGCGGGTTAGCTCCTACGAGCAGTACTTC
TRBJ2-2 TRBV5-4 few TRBD2 16 CASSQGLAGVTGELFF TGTGCCAGCAGCCAGGGACTAGCGGGGGTCACCGGGGAGCTGTTTTTT
TRBJ1-2 TRBV18 - - 13 CASSPDGAYGYTF TGTGCCAGCTCCCCTGACGGGGCATATGGCTACACCTTC
TRBJ2-5 TRBV5-4 - - 15 CASSLLNRREETQYF TGTGCCAGCAGCTTGTTGAACAGGCGCGAAGAGACCCAGTACTTC
TRBJ2-2 TRBV24-1 once - 12 CATSDPLRELFF TGTGCCACCAGTGACCCGCTTAGGGAGCTGTTTTTT
TRBJ2-3 TRBV24-1 - - 14 CATSSRDITDTQYF TGTGCCACCAGCAGCCGGGACATCACAGATACGCAGTATTTT
TRBJ1-5 TRBV27 - TRBD1 14 CASSPGTGGQPQHF TGTGCCAGCAGTCCCGGGACAGGGGGACAGCCCCAGCATTTT
TRBJ2-3 TRBV7-3 - - 13 CASSLTREDTQYF TGTGCCAGCAGCTTAACGAGAGAGGATACGCAGTATTTT
TRBJ2-1 TRBV6-6 - TRBD2 17 CASSRAGTSGSYNEQFF TGTGCCAGCAGTCGGGCGGGAACTAGCGGGAGTTACAATGAGCAGTTCTTC
TRBJ1-6 TRBV28 - - 14 CASSFLGVGSPLHF TGTGCCAGCAGTTTTTTGGGGGTGGGGTCACCCCTCCACTTT
TRBJ1-3 TRBV6-2/TRBV6-3 - - 14 CASSTYGSGNTIYF TGTGCCAGCAGTACATACGGCTCTGGAAACACCATATATTTT
TRBJ2-1 TRBV5-5 - - 13 CASSPERRNEQFF TGTGCCAGCAGCCCTGAGAGGAGGAATGAGCAGTTCTTC
TRBJ1-2 TRBV20-1 - - 11 CSARDGYRCTF TGCAGTGCTAGAGATGGTTATAGGTGCACCTTC
TRBJ1-3 TRBV19 - - 16 CASSNKGGILGNTIYF TGTGCCAGTAGTAACAAAGGGGGGATACTTGGAAACACCATATATTTT
TRBJ1-6 TRBV19 - - 15 CASKTASSYNSPLHF TGTGCCAGTAAAACCGCAAGCTCCTATAATTCACCCCTCCACTTT
TRBJ1-2 TRBV2 - TRBD1 15 CASSVETGGLYGYTF TGTGCCAGCAGTGTCGAGACAGGGGGCTTATACGGCTACACCTTC
TRBJ1-4 TRBV3-1/TRBV3-2 - - 17 CASSRNTLGGANEKLFF TGTGCCAGCAGCCGTAACACCTTGGGAGGGGCTAATGAAAAACTGTTTTTT